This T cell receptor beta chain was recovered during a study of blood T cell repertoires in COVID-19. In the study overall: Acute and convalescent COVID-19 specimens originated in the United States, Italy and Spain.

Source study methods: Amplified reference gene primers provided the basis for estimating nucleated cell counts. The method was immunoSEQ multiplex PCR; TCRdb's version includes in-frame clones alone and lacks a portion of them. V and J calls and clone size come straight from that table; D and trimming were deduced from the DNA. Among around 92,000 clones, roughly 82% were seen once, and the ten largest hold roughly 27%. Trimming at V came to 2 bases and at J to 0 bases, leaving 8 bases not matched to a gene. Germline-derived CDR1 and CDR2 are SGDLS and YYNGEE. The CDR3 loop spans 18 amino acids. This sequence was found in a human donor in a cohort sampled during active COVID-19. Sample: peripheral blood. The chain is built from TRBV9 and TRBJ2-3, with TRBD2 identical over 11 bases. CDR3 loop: CASSVDTTSGISTDTQYF. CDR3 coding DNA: TGTGCCAGCAGCGTGGATACGACTAGCGGGATTAGCACAGATACGCAGTATTTT.